Described below is a single T cell receptor beta chain sequence and its context. Its antigen is not identified. The data were obtained in a study of cytomegalovirus exposure and HLA in healthy donors. Study-wide points: The study recorded fewer than 200 TCR beta chains that were cytomegalovirus-associated.

Data came from immunoSEQ multiplex PCR; TCRdb stores just in-frame clones and leaves some out. The sample lists roughly 60,000 clones; about 94% were seen once. J lost 3 bases, V lost 0 bases, and 4 bases had no gene match. The CDR3 is 17 amino acids. Germline V gives CDR1 WNHNN, CDR2 SYGVQD (reference sequence). The chain is built from TRBV10-1 and TRBJ2-1; 11 nucleotides agree with TRBD2. The sequence derives from a man aged 18 to 30 in good health and CMV-seronegative. The sequencing sample was made of PBMCs. The CDR3 sequence: CASSESYGTSGYNEQFF. The CDR3 nucleotides read TGCGCCAGCAGTGAGTCGTATGGGACTAGCGGCTACAATGAGCAGTTCTTC.